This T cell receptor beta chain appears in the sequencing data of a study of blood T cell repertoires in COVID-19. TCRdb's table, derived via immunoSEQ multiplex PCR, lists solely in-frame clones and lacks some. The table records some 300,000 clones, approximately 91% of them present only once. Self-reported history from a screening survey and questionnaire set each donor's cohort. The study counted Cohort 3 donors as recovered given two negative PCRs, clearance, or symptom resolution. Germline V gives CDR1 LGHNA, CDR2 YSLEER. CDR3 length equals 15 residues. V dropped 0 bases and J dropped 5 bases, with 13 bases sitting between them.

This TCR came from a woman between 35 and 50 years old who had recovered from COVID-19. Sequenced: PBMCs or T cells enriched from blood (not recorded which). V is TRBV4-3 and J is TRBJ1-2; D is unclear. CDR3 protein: CASSQDGRGRYGYTF. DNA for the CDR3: TGCGCCAGCAGCCAAGATGGACGGGGTCGGTATGGCTACACCTTC.